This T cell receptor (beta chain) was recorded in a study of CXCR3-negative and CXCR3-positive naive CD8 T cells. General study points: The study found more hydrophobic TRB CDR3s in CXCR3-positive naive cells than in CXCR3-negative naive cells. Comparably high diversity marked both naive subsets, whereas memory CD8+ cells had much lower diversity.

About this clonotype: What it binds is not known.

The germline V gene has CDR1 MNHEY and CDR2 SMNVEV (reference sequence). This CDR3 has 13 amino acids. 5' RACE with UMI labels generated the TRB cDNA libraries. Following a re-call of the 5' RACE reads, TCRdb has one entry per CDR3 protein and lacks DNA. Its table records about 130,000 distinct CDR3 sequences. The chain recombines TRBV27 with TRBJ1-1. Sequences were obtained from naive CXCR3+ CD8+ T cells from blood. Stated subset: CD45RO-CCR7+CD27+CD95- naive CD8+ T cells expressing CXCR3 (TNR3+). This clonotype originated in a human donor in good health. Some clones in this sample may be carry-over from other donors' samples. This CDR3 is CASSFGFSTEAFF.